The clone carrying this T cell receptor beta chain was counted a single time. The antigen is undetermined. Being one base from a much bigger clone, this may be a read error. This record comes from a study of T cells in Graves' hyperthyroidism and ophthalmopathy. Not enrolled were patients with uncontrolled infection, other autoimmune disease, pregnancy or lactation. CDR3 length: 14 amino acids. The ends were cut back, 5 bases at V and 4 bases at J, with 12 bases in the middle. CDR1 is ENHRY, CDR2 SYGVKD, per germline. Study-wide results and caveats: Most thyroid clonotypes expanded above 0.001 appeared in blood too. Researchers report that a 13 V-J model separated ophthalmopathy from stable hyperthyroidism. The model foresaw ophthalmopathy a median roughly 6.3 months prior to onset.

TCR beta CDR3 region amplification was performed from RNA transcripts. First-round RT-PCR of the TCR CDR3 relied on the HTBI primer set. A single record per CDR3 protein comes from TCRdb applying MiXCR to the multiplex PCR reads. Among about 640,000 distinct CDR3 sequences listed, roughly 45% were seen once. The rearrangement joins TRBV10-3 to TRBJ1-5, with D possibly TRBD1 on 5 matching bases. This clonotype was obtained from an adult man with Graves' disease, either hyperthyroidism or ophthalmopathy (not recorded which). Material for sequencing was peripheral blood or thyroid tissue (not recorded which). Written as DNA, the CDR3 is TGTGCCATCAGTAAGGGGAACCATAATCAGCCCCAGCATTTT. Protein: CAISKGNHNQPQHF.